One sample yielded the 16 T cell receptor beta chains listed below, sequenced in a study of glioma-infiltrating T cells after dendritic cell vaccination. TCRdb keeps only in-frame clones here, not all; method: immunoSEQ multiplex PCR. The table shows more than 95,000 clones, with around 90% occurring only once. Described time point: after dendritic cell vaccination, including at tumor progression/relapse. Sequencing was performed on blood, taken after dendritic cell vaccination. The origin of the receptors is a human donor with glioblastoma.

As DNA, the CDR3 is TGTGCCAGCAGCTTGGATTACGGCGGGGCTTTCTTT. Its protein product is CASSLDYGGAFF. The J gene is TRBJ1-1, the V gene TRBV5-4; D not certain. The V end lost 0 bases, the J end lost 11 bases, and 11 bases lay between the germline ends. CDR1 is SGHNT, CDR2 YYREEE, per germline (reference sequence). The CDR3 length is 12 residues.

The chain recombines TRBV6-1 with TRBJ2-1; D call uncertain. Per the germline V gene, CDR1 is MNHNS and CDR2 is SASEGT. This CDR3 spans 12 amino acids. V lost 4 bases to trimming and J lost 4 bases, with 5 bases between them. CDR3 DNA sequence: TGTGCCAGCAGTGTTCAATACAATGAGCAGTTCTTC. Translation: CASSVQYNEQFF.

The chain employs TRBV4-2 and TRBJ1-2; 7 nucleotides align to TRBD1. The CDR3 is 16 residues long. CDR1 and CDR2 from the germline V gene are LGHNA and YNFKEQ. V was clipped by 0 bases and J by 3 bases; unmatched bases: 7. The CDR3 sequence is CASSQDPAGGDYGYTF. The CDR3 nucleotides read TGTGCCAGCAGCCAAGATCCTGCAGGGGGAGACTATGGCTACACCTTC.

This clone was observed a single time. This sequence joins TRBV10-2 and TRBJ1-1; D may be TRBD1 (5 bases). This CDR3 is 13 amino acids long. Deletions cut 4 bases from V and 0 bases from J, with 6 bases between. Germline V gene sequence: CDR1 WSHSY, CDR2 SAAADI. CDR3 sequence: CASSGQLNTEAFF. In DNA, the CDR3 is TGCGCCAGCAGTGGACAGTTGAACACTGAAGCTTTCTTT.

This clone turned up a few times. The V gene is TRBV18, the J gene TRBJ2-7, with D possibly TRBD2 on 5 matching bases. Looked up from germline, CDR1 is KGHSH and CDR2 is LQKENI. The CDR3 totals 13 residues. Trimming took off 5 bases at V and 4 bases at J, with 12 bases between the two ends. CDR3: CASSTSPGYEQYF. In DNA, the CDR3 is TGTGCCAGCTCAACATCTCCGGGGTACGAGCAGTACTTC.

The chain joins TRBV5-4 to TRBJ2-2; D uncertain. Trimming took off 1 base at V and 1 base at J, with 5 bases between the two ends. The germline gives CDR1 SGHNT, CDR2 YYREEE (reference sequence). CDR3 length: 14 residues. The CDR3 spells CASSLRLNTGELFF. The DNA for the CDR3 is TGTGCCAGCAGCTTGCGTCTGAACACCGGGGAGCTGTTTTTT.

The chain combines TRBV2 with TRBJ1-2, with D maybe TRBD1 (6 bases). The CDR3 has 15 amino acids. CDR1 SNHLY and CDR2 FYNNEI come from the germline V gene. Trimming removed 6 bases from V and 8 bases from J, with 22 bases in between. The CDR3 reads CASRGGRGASGGYTF. In nucleotides, the CDR3 is TGTGCCAGCAGGGGTGGCCGGGGGGCATCGGGAGGCTACACCTTC.

The chain is built from TRBV6-1 and TRBJ2-5; D gene ambiguous. CDR1 MNHNS and CDR2 SASEGT come from the germline V gene. The CDR3 contains 14 residues. V gave up 6 bases and J gave up 5 bases, with 16 bases separating them. The CDR3 region is CASSRMVYSETQYF. The DNA for the CDR3 is TGTGCCAGCAGCCGCATGGTGTACTCGGAGACCCAGTACTTC.

CDR3 DNA sequence: TGTGCCAGCAGTTTAGAAGCGGGAGGCTATGGCTACACCTTC. Its translation: CASSLEAGGYGYTF. The rearrangement uses TRBV28 and TRBJ1-2; the D is unclear. Germline V CDR1 and CDR2: MDHEN, SYDVKM. V was cut by 2 bases and J by 4 bases, with 11 bases left in between. This CDR3 comprises 14 residues.

V and J are TRBV19 and TRBJ1-1; a weak D match, TRBD1 (6 bases). Germline loops: CDR1 LNHDA, CDR2 SQIVND (reference sequence). V lost 6 bases, J lost 3 bases, and 11 bases lay in between. CDR3 size: 13 residues. Written as DNA, the CDR3 is TGTGCCAGTAGGAAACAGGGCGACACTGAAGCTTTCTTT. Translation gives CASRKQGDTEAFF.

The rearrangement links TRBV28 to TRBJ2-2, with a weak D call TRBD2 (6 bases). Germline V gene sequence: CDR1 MDHEN, CDR2 SYDVKM. Trimming shortened V by 3 bases and J by 0 bases, and 8 bases separated the two germline ends. The CDR3 extends over 15 amino acids. The CDR3 loop is CASSLEGANTGELFF. The DNA of the CDR3 is TGTGCCAGCAGTTTGGAGGGTGCGAACACCGGGGAGCTGTTTTTT.

The genes are TRBV5-1 and TRBJ1-2, with D possibly being TRBD1 (6 bases). Trimming took off 3 bases at V and 6 bases at J, with 12 bases between the two ends. This CDR3 region has 13 residues. Germline V gene lookup returns CDR1 SGHRS and CDR2 YFSETQ. CDR3 sequence (DNA): TGCGCCAGCAGCTCGGGGGGCTCCAATGGCTACACCTTC. As protein: CASSSGGSNGYTF.

The rearrangement joins TRBV7-8 to TRBJ2-3; TRBD2 aligns across 7 bases. V trimming: 2 bases; J trimming: 2 bases; junction bases outside the gene matches: 1. Germline values: CDR1 SGHVS, CDR2 FQNEAQ. The CDR3 loop spans 14 amino acids. The CDR3 loop reads CASSLRDYTDTQYF. The CDR3 region has the DNA TGTGCCAGCAGCTTAAGGGACTACACAGATACGCAGTATTTT.

Notes on this clone: Its ends do not fully match the called genes, so a read error is possible. V gene TRBV6-1 combines with J gene TRBJ1-1; the D is unclear. This CDR3 comprises 14 residues. Germline lookup yields CDR1 MNHNS and CDR2 SASEGT. This CDR3 reads CASSEGWANTEAFF. CDR3 DNA: TGTGCCAGCAGCGAAGGTTGGGCGAACACTGAAGCTTTCTTT.

This clone was detected once. The rearrangement links TRBV7-6 to TRBJ2-5, with TRBD2 matching over 14 bases. Germline assignment: CDR1 SGHVS and CDR2 FNYEAQ. J was trimmed by 5 bases and V by 1 base; bases with no gene match: 9. The CDR3 covers 18 residues. The CDR3 DNA is TGTGCCAGCAGCTTAGGAAGACTAGCGGGAGGGCCGGGTGAGACCCAGTACTTC. Protein product: CASSLGRLAGGPGETQYF.

The chain employs TRBV7-9 and TRBJ1-4; 9 nucleotides agree with TRBD1. Germline V gene sequence: CDR1 SEHNR, CDR2 FQNEAQ (reference sequence). The CDR3 runs 16 residues. The ends lost 5 bases at V and 8 bases at J; junction bases unmatched: 12. CDR3 DNA: TGTGCCAGCAGCCCCGTCAGGGACAGGGTTGGGGAAAAACTGTTTTTT. The encoded protein is CASSPVRDRVGEKLFF.